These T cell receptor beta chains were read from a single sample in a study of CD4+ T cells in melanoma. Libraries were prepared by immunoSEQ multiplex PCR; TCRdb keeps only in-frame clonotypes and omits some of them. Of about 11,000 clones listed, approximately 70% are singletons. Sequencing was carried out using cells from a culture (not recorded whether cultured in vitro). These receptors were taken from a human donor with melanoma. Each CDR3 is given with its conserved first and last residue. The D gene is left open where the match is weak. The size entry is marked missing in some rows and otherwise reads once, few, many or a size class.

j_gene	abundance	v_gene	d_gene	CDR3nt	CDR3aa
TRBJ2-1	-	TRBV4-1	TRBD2	TGCGCCAGCAGCGAAAGGACTAGCGGTCGAGCCTACAATGAGCAGTTCTTC	CASSERTSGRAYNEQFF
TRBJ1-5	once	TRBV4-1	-	TGCGCCAGCAGCCAAGACGGCGGGATTGGCAATCAGCCCCAGCATTTT	CASSQDGGIGNQPQHF
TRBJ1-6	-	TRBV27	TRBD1	TGTGCCAGCAGTACCCGGGACAGGCGCCTTAATTCACCCCTCCACTTT	CASSTRDRRLNSPLHF
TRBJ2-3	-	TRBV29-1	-	TGCAGCGCAGGACTCAGGGGGGGCGATACGCAGTATTTT	CSAGLRGGDTQYF
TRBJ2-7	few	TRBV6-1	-	TGTGCCAGCAGTGAAAGGGGCGAATACTACGAGCAGTACTTC	CASSERGEYYEQYF
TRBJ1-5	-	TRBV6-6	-	TGTGCCAGCAGCCGGTCTGGGCCCCAGCATTTT	CASSRSGPQHF
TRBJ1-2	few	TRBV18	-	TGTGCCAGCTCACCACCGGGGCGCCAGGATAACTATGGCTACACCTTC	CASSPPGRQDNYGYTF
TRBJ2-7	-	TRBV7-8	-	TGTGCCAGCAGTATAGGGCTTGGCGGGGATGAGCAGTACTTC	CASSIGLGGDEQYF
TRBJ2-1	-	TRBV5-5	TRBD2	TGTGCCAGCAGCTTGGGCTTCGGACTAGCTCATAATGAGCAGTTCTTC	CASSLGFGLAHNEQFF
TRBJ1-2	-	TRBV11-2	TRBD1	TGTGCCAGCAGCGCGACAGGGGGGCACTATGGCTACACCTTC	CASSATGGHYGYTF
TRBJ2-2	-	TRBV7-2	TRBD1	TGTGCCAGCAGCCGTGACAGGGGGGGGACCGGGGAGCTGTTTTTT	CASSRDRGGTGELFF
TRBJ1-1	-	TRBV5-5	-	TGTGCCAGCAGCCTGACTTCGGGGGGGTTTACTGAAGCTTTCTTT	CASSLTSGGFTEAFF
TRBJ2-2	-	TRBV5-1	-	TGCGCCAGCAGCTTGGACCCATCAGGGTACACCGGGGAGCTGTTTTTT	CASSLDPSGYTGELFF
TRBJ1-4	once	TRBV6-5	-	TGTGCCAGCAGTTACTCTGGGGATTTTAATGAAAAACTGTTTTTT	CASSYSGDFNEKLFF
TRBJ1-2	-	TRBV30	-	TGTGCCTGGAGTGTACGCCCGACATTCCCCGTCTTC	CAWSVRPTFPVF
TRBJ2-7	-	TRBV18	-	TGTGCCAGCTCACCACAAAAATTCTACGAGCAGTACTTC	CASSPQKFYEQYF
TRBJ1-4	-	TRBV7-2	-	TGTGCCAGCAGCCTAGACATACGTGCAACTAATGAAAAACTGTTTTTT	CASSLDIRATNEKLFF
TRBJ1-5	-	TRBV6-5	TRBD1	TGTGCCAGCAGTTCGGGACAGAGTGGCAATCAGCCCCAGCATTTT	CASSSGQSGNQPQHF
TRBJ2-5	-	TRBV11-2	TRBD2	TGTGCCAGCGCTGGGGGGACTACTGGGACCCAGTACTTC	CASAGGTTGTQYF
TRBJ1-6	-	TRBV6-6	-	TGTGCCAGCAGCCGCCAGGGTTCACCCCTCCACTTT	CASSRQGSPLHF
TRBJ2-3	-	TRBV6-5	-	TGTGCCAGTGGAAGAGGAGGGGATCGGGCAGATACGCAGTATTTT	CASGRGGDRADTQYF
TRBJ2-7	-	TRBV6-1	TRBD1	TGTGCCAGCAGCCGACAGGGTCACGAGCAGTACTTC	CASSRQGHEQYF
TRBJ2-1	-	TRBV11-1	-	TGTGCCAGCAGCTTACATTTCGACAATGAGCAGTTCTTC	CASSLHFDNEQFF
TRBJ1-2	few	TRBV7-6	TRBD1	TGTGCCAGCAGCTTCCTGGGACAGGGTGGCTACACCTTC	CASSFLGQGGYTF
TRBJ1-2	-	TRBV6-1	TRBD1	TGTGCCAGCAGGTTCCCAGGGGGTAATGGCTACACCTTC	CASRFPGGNGYTF
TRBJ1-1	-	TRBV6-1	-	TGTGCCAGCACCCCCCGGCTGAGAGACTATTCCAAGGCTTTCTTT	CASTPRLRDYSKAFF
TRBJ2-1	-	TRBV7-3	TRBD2	TGTGCCAGCAGTCGTAGCGGGGGCGATGAGCAGTTCTTC	CASSRSGGDEQFF
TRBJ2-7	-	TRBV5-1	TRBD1	TGCGCCAGCAGCCTGGGGGACAGCCGCTCCTACGAGCAGTACTTC	CASSLGDSRSYEQYF
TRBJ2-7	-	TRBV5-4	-	TGTGCCAGCCATTCGTTGGCTGGGGGGCGCGAGCAGTACTTC	CASHSLAGGREQYF
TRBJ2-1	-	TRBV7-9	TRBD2	TGTGCCAGCAGTCGGACTAGCGGGGGATTGCCCTCCAATGAGCAGTTCTTC	CASSRTSGGLPSNEQFF
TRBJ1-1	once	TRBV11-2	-	TGTGCCAGCAGCTTAGTCGTTGTGAACACTGAAGCTTTCTTT	CASSLVVVNTEAFF
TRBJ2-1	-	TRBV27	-	TGTGCCAGCAGCTGGAGAGTTCCAGACAATGAGCAGTTCTTC	CASSWRVPDNEQFF
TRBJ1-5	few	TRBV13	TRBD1	TGTGCCAGCAGCTTAAGACAGGGGGCGAACAATCAGCCCCAGCATTTT	CASSLRQGANNQPQHF
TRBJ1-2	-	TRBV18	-	TGTGCCAGCTCGCAAAATAATGATGGGGGCTACACCTTC	CASSQNNDGGYTF
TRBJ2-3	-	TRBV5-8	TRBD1	TGTGCCAGCAGTCCTACCGGGACAGGGGAATCAGATACGCAGTATTTT	CASSPTGTGESDTQYF
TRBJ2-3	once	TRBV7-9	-	TGTGCCAGCAGCTACAGGGCCTTTAACACAGATACGCAGTATTTT	CASSYRAFNTDTQYF
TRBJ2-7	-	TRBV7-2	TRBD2	TGTGCCAGCAGCGCTAGCGGGAGCTCCTACGAGCAGTACTTC	CASSASGSSYEQYF
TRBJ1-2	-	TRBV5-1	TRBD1	TGCGCCAGCAGCTTGGGGGGTATTAGGGACAGGAGATATGGCTACACCTTC	CASSLGGIRDRRYGYTF
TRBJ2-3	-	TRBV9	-	TGTGCCAGCAGCGTGGGCCAAGGGACGGGTACGCAGTATTTT	CASSVGQGTGTQYF
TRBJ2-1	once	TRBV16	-	TGTGCCACCGGGGTCCTGTCCTACAATGAGCAGTTCTTC	CATGVLSYNEQFF
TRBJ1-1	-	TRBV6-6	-	TGTGCCAGCAGATCGAGGGATGCAGCTGAAGCTTTCTTT	CASRSRDAAEAFF
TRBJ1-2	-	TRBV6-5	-	TGTGCCAGCAATACAGGTTTAGGCTACACCTTC	CASNTGLGYTF
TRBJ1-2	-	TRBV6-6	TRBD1	TGTGCCAGCAGACCCGGACAGGGAGCTAACTATGGCTACACCTTC	CASRPGQGANYGYTF
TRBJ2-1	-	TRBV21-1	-	TGTGCCAGCAGCAATAATTCCGGGACTAGGCGCGATGAGCAGTTCTTC	CASSNNSGTRRDEQFF
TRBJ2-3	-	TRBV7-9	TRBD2	TGTGCCAGCAGCTGGCCGGGGGGGGTCACAGATACGCAGTATTTT	CASSWPGGVTDTQYF
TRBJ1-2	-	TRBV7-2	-	TGTGCCAGCAGCATAAAAACCGGGACAGGCTACACCTTC	CASSIKTGTGYTF
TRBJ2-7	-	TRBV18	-	TGTGCCAGCTCACTGTACCAGGGCGAGCAGTACTTC	CASSLYQGEQYF
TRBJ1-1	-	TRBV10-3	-	TGTGCCATCGGGCCAGGACCTGGTGAAGCTTTCTTT	CAIGPGPGEAFF
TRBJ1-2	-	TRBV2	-	TGTGCCAGCAGTGAAGCTTGGCACTCTTTTAATGGCTACACCTTC	CASSEAWHSFNGYTF
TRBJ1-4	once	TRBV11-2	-	TGTGCCAGCAGCCGGGACCTCTCCTATGAAAAACTGTTTTTT	CASSRDLSYEKLFF
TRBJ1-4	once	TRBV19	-	TGTGCCATTAGCGACAGGTCTGGGGAAAAACTGTTTTTT	CAISDRSGEKLFF
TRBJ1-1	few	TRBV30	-	TGTGCCTGGAGTGTCGAGGGGCGCGGAGCTTTCTTT	CAWSVEGRGAFF
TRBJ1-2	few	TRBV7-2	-	TGTGCCAGCAGCTTAAGGCAGGGTGGATATGGCTACACCTTC	CASSLRQGGYGYTF
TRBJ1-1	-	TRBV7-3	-	TGTGCCAGCAGCTTAACGGGAGTCGACACTGAAGCTTTCTTT	CASSLTGVDTEAFF
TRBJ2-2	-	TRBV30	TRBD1	TGTGCCTGGAGTCACAGGGGGACGAACACCGGGGAGCTGTTTTTT	CAWSHRGTNTGELFF
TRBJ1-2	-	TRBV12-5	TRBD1	TGTGCTAGTGGGCGTCGGACAGGCGCTGACTATGGCTACACCTTC	CASGRRTGADYGYTF
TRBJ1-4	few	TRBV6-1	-	TGTGCCAGCAGGATCGACAGGAATAATGAAAAACTGTTTTTT	CASRIDRNNEKLFF
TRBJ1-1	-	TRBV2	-	TGTGCCAGCCAGAGGGGACCCGCTGAAGCTTTCTTT	CASQRGPAEAFF
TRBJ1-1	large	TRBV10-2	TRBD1	TGCGCCAGCAGTAGACAGGGGAGTGGCACTGAAGCTTTCTTT	CASSRQGSGTEAFF
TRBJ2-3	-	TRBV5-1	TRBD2	TGCGCCAGCAGGACTAGCGGAAGCACAGATACGCAGTATTTT	CASRTSGSTDTQYF